Shown below are 20 T cell receptor beta chains from a single sample sequenced in a study of shared clonotypes between healthy human individuals. The repertoire was sequenced with immunoSEQ multiplex PCR; TCRdb's copy has only in-frame clones and lacks some. This sample has around 700,000 clones, with more than 70% found just once. Sequenced: memory CD4+ T cells sorted from blood. Subset given: CD45RA-negative fraction. The receptors originated from a woman aged 25 to 39 in good health.

The rearrangement links TRBV6-5 to TRBJ2-5, with a tentative D call TRBD2 (7 bases). The CDR3 spans 15 residues. Germline V gene data show CDR1 as MNHEY and CDR2 as SVGAGI. V was pared by 4 bases and J by 6 bases, with 18 bases between. In DNA form, the CDR3 reads TGTGCCAGCAGTTGGGGCCAGGGGAGCGGGAAGACCCAGTACTTC. Encoded protein: CASSWGQGSGKTQYF.

V is TRBV4-1 and J is TRBJ1-2, with 8 nucleotides matching TRBD1. Germline loops: CDR1 MGHRA, CDR2 YSYEKL. The CDR3 is made up of 15 amino acids. After removal of 4 bases from V and 4 bases from J, the junction contained 8 bases not matched to a gene. CDR3 residues: CASSPIGQGGYGYTF. CDR3 nucleotides: TGCGCCAGCAGCCCGATAGGACAGGGTGGCTATGGCTACACCTTC.

The sample holds one count of this clone. The genes are TRBV10-1 and TRBJ2-7; 7 nucleotides match TRBD2. Germline CDR1 is WNHNN and CDR2 is SYGVQD (reference sequence). CDR3 length equals 15 residues. Unmatched junction bases numbered 13, after V lost 6 bases and J lost 5 bases. DNA for the CDR3: TGCGCCAGCAGCCCGTCCGGGCGGGAGTTTAACGAGCAGTACTTC. Translation: CASSPSGREFNEQYF.

The rearrangement links TRBV5-1 to TRBJ2-2, with TRBD2 identical over 11 bases. The junction had 8 bases not matched to a gene; V was cut back by 6 bases and J by 7 bases. Germline CDR1 and CDR2: SGHRS and YFSETQ. The CDR3 covers 15 residues. In nucleotides, the CDR3 is TGCGCCAGCAAAACACTAGCGGGAGATCGCGGGGAGCTGTTTTTT. Translated: CASKTLAGDRGELFF.

Notes on this clone: Other DNA sequences in the same sample also yield this CDR3. The genes are TRBV5-8 and TRBJ1-2; TRBD1 is a possible D gene (5 bases). This CDR3 is 14 amino acids long. Per germline, CDR1 SGHTS and CDR2 YDEGEE. V lost 3 bases and J 2 bases, leaving 11 bases between the germline ends. This CDR3 is CASSSVTGNYGYTF. CDR3 in DNA: TGTGCCAGCAGCTCGGTCACAGGCAACTATGGCTACACCTTC.

The chain recombines TRBV5-6 with TRBJ2-7; D is ambiguous. Germline CDR1 reads SGHDT; CDR2 reads YYEEEE. The CDR3 length is 14 residues. With 4 bases removed from V and 3 bases from J, the gap between germline ends came to 14 bases. The CDR3 sequence: CASSPDLASYEQYF. The CDR3 DNA follows: TGTGCCAGCAGCCCTGATCTGGCGAGCTACGAGCAGTACTTC.

In DNA, the CDR3 is TGTGCCAGCAGCGATTCTAACTATGGCTACACCTTC. Translating gives CASSDSNYGYTF. The rearrangement links TRBV9 to TRBJ1-2; D remains ambiguous. Looked up from germline, CDR1 is SGDLS and CDR2 is YYNGEE. V dropped 3 bases and J dropped 0 bases, with 3 bases sitting between them. This CDR3 spans 12 amino acids.

This clone has only one observation. V and J are TRBV30 and TRBJ2-7; no clear D. V was shortened by 5 bases and J by 5 bases, with 10 bases between the two germline ends. The CDR3 totals 11 residues. Germline CDR1 reads GTSNPN; CDR2 reads SVGIG (reference sequence). DNA for the CDR3: TGTGCCTGGGGACGACAAGACGAGCAGTACTTC. It yields the protein CAWGRQDEQYF.

V usage is TRBV6-6 and J usage is TRBJ2-2; D unclear. From germline, CDR1 is MNHNY and CDR2 SVGAGI (reference sequence). The germline V and J ends were trimmed by 9 bases and 0 bases, with 5 bases remaining between them. The CDR3 runs to 12 residues. CDR3 coding DNA: TGTGCCAGTTCTTCGAACACCGGGGAGCTGTTTTTT. Protein sequence: CASSSNTGELFF.

J is TRBJ1-2 and V is TRBV10-3; D is ambiguous. The CDR3 has 13 residues. Deletions cut 5 bases from V and 2 bases from J, with 9 bases between. The germline V gene encodes CDR1 ENHRY and CDR2 SYGVKD. CDR3 in DNA: TGTGCCATCAGTTCGACGGTGAACTATGGCTACACCTTC. Its protein is CAISSTVNYGYTF.

The J gene is TRBJ2-3, the V gene TRBV6-6; 8 nucleotides line up with TRBD2. This CDR3 is 15 amino acids long. V trimming: 8 bases; J trimming: 1 base; junction bases outside the gene matches: 8. Per germline, CDR1 MNHNY and CDR2 SVGAGI (reference sequence). CDR3 in amino acids: CASGPAGVGTDTQYF. CDR3 nucleotides: TGTGCCAGCGGTCCAGCGGGGGTAGGCACAGATACGCAGTATTTT.

The chain couples TRBV5-4 to TRBJ1-2, with 8 nucleotides matching TRBD1. The CDR3 loop spans 15 amino acids. V was pared by 4 bases and J by 8 bases, with 13 bases of the junction left unmatched. Per germline, CDR1 SGHNT and CDR2 YYREEE (reference sequence). CDR3 nucleotides: TGTGCCAGCAGCGGGACAGGAGGGGGGTATCGAGGCTACACCTTC. This translates into CASSGTGGGYRGYTF.

This clone appeared a few times. The chain carries TRBV18 and TRBJ1-3, with D possibly matching TRBD1 (6 bases). Trimming left V 4 bases short and J 5 bases short, with 6 bases between. CDR3 length equals 12 residues. Germline CDR1 and CDR2: KGHSH and LQKENI. CDR3 loop: CASSRDRNTIYF. The CDR3 bases are TGTGCCAGCTCACGGGACAGAAACACCATATATTTT.

This clone has just one count. V is TRBV9 and J is TRBJ2-7; D is perhaps TRBD2 (5 bases). The germline V and J ends were trimmed by 0 bases and 2 bases, with 12 bases remaining between them. In germline, CDR1 is SGDLS, CDR2 YYNGEE. The CDR3 sequence is 15 residues long. This CDR3 is CASSVGASKAYEQYF. The CDR3 DNA reads as TGTGCCAGCAGCGTAGGGGCTAGCAAAGCCTACGAGCAGTACTTC.

The DNA for the CDR3 is TGTGCCAGCAGTTTAATTAAGACAGGGCAGGTCACCGGGGAGCTGTTTTTT. Encoded protein: CASSLIKTGQVTGELFF. The chain has TRBV28 and TRBJ2-2, with 7 bases fitting TRBD1. CDR1 MDHEN and CDR2 SYDVKM come from the germline V gene. Trimming at V came to 2 bases and at J to 4 bases, leaving 10 bases not matched to a gene. CDR3 length: 17 residues.

This rearrangement joins TRBV10-2 to TRBJ2-7; 8 positions agree with TRBD2. V gave up 0 bases and J gave up 1 base; unmatched junction bases: 5. Germline assignment: CDR1 WSHSY and CDR2 SAAADI. This CDR3 region has 16 residues. The DNA of the CDR3 is TGCGCCAGCAGTGAGTCGGCAACGGGGGGGTCCTACGAGCAGTACTTC. Translation: CASSESATGGSYEQYF.

This clone was counted many times. The chain carries TRBV5-1 and TRBJ2-5; 8 bases line up with TRBD2. The ends lost 0 bases at V and 4 bases at J; junction bases unmatched: 8. The CDR3 extends over 16 amino acids. From germline, CDR1 is SGHRS and CDR2 YFSETQ. The CDR3 nucleotides are TGCGCCAGCAGCTTGGGATTAGCGGGGTCCGGAGAGACCCAGTACTTC. It encodes CASSLGLAGSGETQYF.

This clone was counted once. The CDR3 DNA is TGTGCCAGCTCACCAGGACGCCGAACCTACGAGCAGTACTTC. Translation gives CASSPGRRTYEQYF. The chain joins TRBV18 to TRBJ2-7; D not resolved. The CDR3 sequence is 14 residues long. The V gene's germline CDR1 is KGHSH and CDR2 LQKENI. The V end lost 2 bases, the J end lost 2 bases, and 10 bases lay between the germline ends.

The chain uses TRBV29-1 and TRBJ2-5; 7 bases match TRBD1. J lost 5 bases, V lost 6 bases, and 6 bases had no gene match. This CDR3 is built from 12 residues. Germline loops: CDR1 SQVTM, CDR2 ANQGSEA. The CDR3 bases are TGCAGCGTAAGACAGGGTGTGGAGACCCAGTACTTC. It specifies CSVRQGVETQYF. Combining the CDR3 with reference TRBV29-1 and TRBJ2-5 gives the whole variable domain SAVISQKPSRDICQRGTSLTIQCQVDSQVTMMFWYRQQPGQSLTLIATANQGSEATYESGFVIDKFPISRPNLTFSTLTVSNMSPEDSSIYLCSVRQGVETQYFGPGTRLLVL.

Of note for this clone: Within the sample, other DNA sequences also encode this same CDR3. The chain is built from TRBV7-8 and TRBJ2-7, with a weak D call TRBD2 (6 bases). The CDR3 spans 13 residues. Germline assignment: CDR1 SGHVS and CDR2 FQNEAQ. Trimming took 3 bases from V and 2 from J, leaving 8 bases between them. The CDR3 reads CASSFSGAYEQYF. CDR3 sequence (DNA): TGTGCCAGCAGCTTTAGCGGAGCCTACGAGCAGTACTTC. Variable domain in full (rest from reference TRBV7-8 and TRBJ2-7): GAGVSQSPRYKVAKRGQDVALRCDPISGHVSLFWYQQALGQGPEFLTYFQNEAQLDKSGLPSDRFFAERPEGSVSTLKIQRTQQEDSAVYLCASSFSGAYEQYFGPGTRLTVT.